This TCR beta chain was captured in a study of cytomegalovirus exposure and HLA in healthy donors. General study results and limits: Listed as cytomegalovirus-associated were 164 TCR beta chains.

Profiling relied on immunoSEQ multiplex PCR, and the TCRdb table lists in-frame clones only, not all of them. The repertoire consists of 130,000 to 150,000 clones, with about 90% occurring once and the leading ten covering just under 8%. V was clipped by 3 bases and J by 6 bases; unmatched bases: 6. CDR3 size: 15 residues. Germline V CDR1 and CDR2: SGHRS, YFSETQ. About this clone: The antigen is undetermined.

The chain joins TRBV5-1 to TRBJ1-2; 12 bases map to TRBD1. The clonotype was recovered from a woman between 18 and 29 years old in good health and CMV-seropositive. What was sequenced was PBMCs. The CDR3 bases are TGCGCCAGCAGCTGGGACAGGGGGCTTGACGATGGCTACACCTTC. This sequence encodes CASSWDRGLDDGYTF.